The 5 T cell receptor beta chains reported below all come from one sample, sequenced in a study of cytomegalovirus exposure and HLA in healthy donors. Primers for the PCR totalled 60 Vbeta and 13 Jbeta. Measured with immunoSEQ multiplex PCR; TCRdb has only the in-frame clones, and not every one. Here the sample spans over 100,000 clones, around 84% being singletons. The sequenced material came from PBMCs. These TCRs come from a man aged 30-40 years in good health and CMV-seropositive.

This sequence joins TRBV7-9 and TRBJ1-1; TRBD1 is a possible D gene (5 bases). Between the trimmed V and J ends, which lost 4 bases and 4 bases, there was a span of 10 bases. CDR1 and CDR2 from the germline V gene are SEHNR and FQNEAQ (reference sequence). This CDR3 is 13 amino acids long. The CDR3 bases are TGTGCCAGCAGCTCTGGGGGGGGCACTGAAGCTTTCTTT. It yields the protein CASSSGGGTEAFF.

The chain carries TRBV30 and TRBJ2-3; D is perhaps TRBD2 (7 bases). Germline V gene data show CDR1 as GTSNPN and CDR2 as SVGIG (reference sequence). V was pared by 3 bases and J by 3 bases, with 13 bases between. This CDR3 spans 14 amino acids. CDR3 sequence (DNA): TGTGCCTGGAGGCTTAGGGGGGGGACAGATACGCAGTATTTT. It is translated as CAWRLRGGTDTQYF.

This clone was detected a few times. The chain joins TRBV28 to TRBJ2-7, with D perhaps matching TRBD2 (5 bases). Germline V CDR1 and CDR2: MDHEN, SYDVKM. V was cut by 5 bases and J by 2 bases, with 13 bases left in between. The CDR3 is made up of 14 amino acids. In nucleotides, the CDR3 is TGTGCCAGCAGTGATGGGAGTATTACCTACGAGCAGTACTTC. It codes for CASSDGSITYEQYF.

The gene calls are TRBV27 and TRBJ1-2; a possible D gene is TRBD1 (6 bases). Trimming took off 2 bases at V and 4 bases at J, with 8 bases between the two ends. This CDR3 region has 13 residues. Germline V gene sequence: CDR1 MNHEY, CDR2 SMNVEV (reference sequence). CDR3 nucleotides: TGTGCCAGCAGTTTAGCCAGGGGCTATGGCTACACCTTC. Translation gives CASSLARGYGYTF.

The genes are TRBV7-9 and TRBJ1-1; D is unresolved. CDR1 and CDR2 (germline): SEHNR, FQNEAQ (reference sequence). V was shortened by 7 bases and J by 1 base, with 13 bases between the two germline ends. This CDR3 spans 14 amino acids. The CDR3 coding sequence is TGTGCCAGCACTCTGGGAGCGGAGAACACTGAAGCTTTCTTT. It translates to CASTLGAENTEAFF.